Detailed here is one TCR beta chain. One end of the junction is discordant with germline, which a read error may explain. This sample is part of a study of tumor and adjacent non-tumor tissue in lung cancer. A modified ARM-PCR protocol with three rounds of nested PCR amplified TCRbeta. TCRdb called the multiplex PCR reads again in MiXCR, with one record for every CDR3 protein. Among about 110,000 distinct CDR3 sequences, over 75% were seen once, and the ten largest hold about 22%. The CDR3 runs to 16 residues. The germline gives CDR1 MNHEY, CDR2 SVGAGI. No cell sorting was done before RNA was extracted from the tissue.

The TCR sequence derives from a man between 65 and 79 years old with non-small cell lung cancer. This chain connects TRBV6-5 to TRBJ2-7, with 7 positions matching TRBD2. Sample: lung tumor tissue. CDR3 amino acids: CANSHAGARETYEQYF. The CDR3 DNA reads TGTGCCAACAGTCATGCGGGAGCGAGGGAAACCTACGAACAGTACTTC.